These 21 T cell receptor beta chains originate from one sample sequenced in a study of T cell responses to AZD1222 COVID-19 vaccine. Assay: immunoSEQ multiplex PCR; the TCRdb copy retains only in-frame clones and omits some. The sample has fewer than 120,000 clones, 92% seen once. The sequences come from peripheral blood, collected on day 0 of AZD1222 vaccination. The source is an adult in good health.

The rearrangement uses TRBV4-2 and TRBJ1-2; no clear D gene. From germline, CDR1 is LGHNA and CDR2 YNFKEQ. Trimming cost V 1 base and J 7 bases, with 16 bases left between them. The CDR3 spans 15 residues. The CDR3 DNA reads as TGTGCCAGCAGCCAAGCAAACAGCGCAGCAGGTGGCTACACCTTC. The encoded protein is CASSQANSAAGGYTF.

The V gene is TRBV9, the J gene TRBJ1-1; D not resolved. This CDR3 has 14 residues. Germline assignment: CDR1 SGDLS and CDR2 YYNGEE. Trimming left V 3 bases short and J 4 bases short, with 13 bases between. The CDR3 loop is CASSAIGRVTEAFF. The DNA of the CDR3 is TGTGCCAGCAGCGCAATCGGACGAGTCACTGAAGCTTTCTTT.

V gene TRBV21-1 combines with J gene TRBJ1-2. TRBV21-1 is annotated as a pseudogene. This CDR3 has 14 amino acids. This CDR3 reads CASSSSGTLYGYTF. DNA of the CDR3: TGTGCCAGCAGCAGCTCCGGGACGCTGTATGGCTACACCTTC.

The chain has TRBV4-2 and TRBJ1-4, with D maybe TRBD1 (5 bases). From germline, CDR1 is LGHNA and CDR2 YNFKEQ. There are 16 residues in the CDR3. Between the trimmed V and J ends, which lost 1 base and 7 bases, there was a span of 16 bases. The CDR3 DNA is TGTGCCAGCAGCCAAGGCGGTGGGACCAAGGGTGAAAAACTGTTTTTT. It specifies CASSQGGGTKGEKLFF.

The chain joins TRBV5-6 to TRBJ1-2; D might be TRBD1 (6 bases). Between the trimmed V and J ends, which lost 7 bases and 3 bases, there was a span of 16 bases. There are 14 residues in the CDR3. Germline V gives CDR1 SGHDT, CDR2 YYEEEE. CDR3 in DNA: TGTGCCAGCTCCCCAATGGGGGCTTACTATGGCTACACCTTC. As protein: CASSPMGAYYGYTF.

This chain uses TRBV19 with TRBJ1-6, with 7 bases aligning to TRBD1. The V and J ends lost 7 bases and 1 base, in that order; junction bases with no gene match: 4. The CDR3 is 15 amino acids. In germline, CDR1 is LNHDA, CDR2 SQIVND (reference sequence). As DNA, the CDR3 is TGTGCCAGTACCATACAGGGGTCCTATAATTCACCCCTCCACTTT. This codes for CASTIQGSYNSPLHF. The complete variable domain, with remaining parts taken from reference TRBV19 and TRBJ1-6, reads DGGITQSPKYLFRKEGQNVTLSCEQNLNHDAMYWYRQDPGQGLRLIYYSQIVNDFQKGDIAEGYSVSREKKESFPLTVTSAQKNPTAFYLCASTIQGSYNSPLHFGNGTRLTVT.

This rearrangement joins TRBV7-8 to TRBJ1-1; D remains unclear. The V end lost 5 bases, the J end lost 3 bases, and 10 bases lay between the germline ends. CDR1 is SGHVS and CDR2 is FQNEAQ in the germline V gene. This CDR3 comprises 13 residues. CDR3 loop: CASSPTIDTEAFF. CDR3 nucleotide sequence: TGTGCCAGCAGCCCTACGATCGACACTGAAGCTTTCTTT. Complete variable domain (other parts from reference TRBV7-8 and TRBJ1-1): GAGVSQSPRYKVAKRGQDVALRCDPISGHVSLFWYQQALGQGPEFLTYFQNEAQLDKSGLPSDRFFAERPEGSVSTLKIQRTQQEDSAVYLCASSPTIDTEAFFGQGTRLTVV.

The chain employs TRBV11-3 and TRBJ1-1; 7 bases line up with TRBD1. J was trimmed by 4 bases and V by 6 bases; bases with no gene match: 5. From germline, CDR1 is SGHNT and CDR2 YENEEA. The CDR3 consists of 13 residues. The CDR3 DNA reads TGTGCCAGCAGACGGGACAGCCCCACTGAAGCTTTCTTT. Translation gives CASRRDSPTEAFF.

The chain links TRBV4-1 to TRBJ1-6; 9 bases align to TRBD1. The V gene's germline CDR1 is MGHRA and CDR2 YSYEKL. V lost 4 bases, J lost 10 bases, and 8 bases stayed unmatched. CDR3 size: 15 residues. The chain's CDR3 is CASSLTGGQKSPLHF. The CDR3 DNA reads TGCGCCAGCAGCCTCACAGGGGGCCAGAAATCACCCCTCCACTTT.

The chain carries TRBV7-9 and TRBJ2-5, with D hard to call. V gave up 5 bases and J gave up 4 bases, with 11 bases separating them. The CDR3 is 13 amino acids. CDR1 SEHNR and CDR2 FQNEAQ come from the germline V gene (reference sequence). This chain's CDR3 is CASSPRVGETQYF. In DNA, the CDR3 is TGTGCCAGCAGCCCTCGGGTCGGAGAGACCCAGTACTTC.

The chain couples TRBV5-1 to TRBJ1-4; 10 bases fit TRBD1. This CDR3 contains 14 residues. The germline V gene has CDR1 SGHRS and CDR2 YFSETQ. The ends lost 4 bases at V and 7 bases at J; junction bases unmatched: 4. In DNA, the CDR3 is TGCGCCAGCAGCATCGGGACAGGGGCTGAAAAACTGTTTTTT. Its translation is CASSIGTGAEKLFF.

J is TRBJ1-1 and V is TRBV12-5; D might be TRBD1 (5 bases). The ends were cut back, 1 base at V and 5 bases at J, with 11 bases in the middle. Germline CDR1 LGHNT, CDR2 FRNRAP. CDR3 length: 14 amino acids. CDR3 bases: TGTGCTAGTGGTTTGGGTCAGGGTAAAACTGAAGCTTTCTTT. This encodes CASGLGQGKTEAFF. Using reference TRBV12-5 and TRBJ1-1 for the parts outside the CDR3, the full variable domain is DARVTQTPRHKVTEMGQEVTMRCQPILGHNTVFWYRQTMMQGLELLAYFRNRAPLDDSGMPKDRFSAEMPDATLATLKIQPSEPRDSAVYFCASGLGQGKTEAFFGQGTRLTVV.

The rearrangement links TRBV9 to TRBJ1-2; D may be TRBD1 (5 bases). V lost 4 bases and J 5 bases, leaving 12 bases between the germline ends. Germline loops: CDR1 SGDLS, CDR2 YYNGEE. The CDR3 contains 13 residues. In nucleotides, the CDR3 is TGTGCCAGCAGCCAAGGGGAGTCGTATGGCTACACCTTC. Encoded protein: CASSQGESYGYTF.

Note on this clone: A much larger clone sits a single nucleotide away, making a read error possible. CDR3: CASSSSGGLSYEQYF. The CDR3 DNA sequence: TGTGCCAGCAGTTCTAGCGGGGGGCTCTCCTACGAGCAGTACTTC. This rearrangement joins TRBV6-5 to TRBJ2-7, with 11 bases matching TRBD2. CDR1 and CDR2 (germline): MNHEY, SVGAGI. V lost 4 bases to trimming and J lost 0 bases; unmatched junction nucleotides: 2. The CDR3 covers 15 residues.

V is TRBV12-3 or TRBV12-4 and J is TRBJ1-2; D might be TRBD1 (6 bases). The CDR3 sequence is 13 residues long. V lost 6 bases to trimming and J lost 4 bases, with 12 bases between them. DNA of the CDR3: TGTGCCAGCAGCCCTACAGGGAGCTATGGCTACACCTTC. This encodes CASSPTGSYGYTF.

This clone was seen just once. The chain has TRBV28 and TRBJ2-7; a weak D match, TRBD1 (6 bases). Germline assignment: CDR1 MDHEN and CDR2 SYDVKM. The CDR3 is made up of 14 amino acids. The V and J ends lost 4 bases and 4 bases respectively, with 14 bases between them. The CDR3 here is CASSSPGQNYEQYF. The CDR3 DNA sequence: TGTGCCAGCAGTTCCCCGGGACAAAATTACGAGCAGTACTTC.

This rearrangement joins TRBV6-5 to TRBJ2-1; D unclear. Trimming stripped 0 bases from V and 8 bases from J, with 8 bases between. Germline V gives CDR1 MNHEY, CDR2 SVGAGI. The CDR3 runs 13 residues. The CDR3 spells CASSYSNADEQFF. DNA of the CDR3: TGTGCCAGCAGTTACTCGAATGCGGATGAGCAGTTCTTC.

The rearrangement joins TRBV9 to TRBJ2-5, with a tentative D call TRBD2 (6 bases). Germline V lookup: CDR1 SGDLS, CDR2 YYNGEE. Trimming shortened V by 0 bases and J by 4 bases, and 7 bases separated the two germline ends. The CDR3 totals 13 residues. CDR3 in amino acids: CASSVEGGETQYF. The DNA for the CDR3 is TGTGCCAGCAGCGTAGAGGGAGGAGAGACCCAGTACTTC.

This chain links TRBV2 with TRBJ1-3; unclear D gene. The germline gives CDR1 SNHLY, CDR2 FYNNEI. V shed 5 bases and J shed 2 bases, with 13 bases lying between them. The CDR3 loop spans 15 amino acids. CDR3 protein: CASSSNGSPGNTIYF. DNA of the CDR3: TGTGCCAGCAGTAGCAATGGGTCGCCTGGAAACACCATATATTTT.

The chain has TRBV30 and TRBJ1-2; 10 bases fit TRBD1. The V gene's germline CDR1 is GTSNPN and CDR2 SVGIG (reference sequence). The length of the CDR3 is 14 residues. Unmatched junction bases numbered 5, after V lost 5 bases and J lost 2 bases. CDR3 in DNA: TGTGCCTGGGATCGGGGACAGGGGAACTATGGCTACACCTTC. Its translation is CAWDRGQGNYGYTF.

The chain joins TRBV10-2 to TRBJ2-7; a possible D gene is TRBD1 (6 bases). Per germline, CDR1 WSHSY and CDR2 SAAADI. The CDR3 runs 15 residues. V gave up 1 base and J gave up 1 base, with 11 bases separating them. The CDR3 DNA is TGCGCCAGCAGTGAGTATGGGACACCGTCCTACGAGCAGTACTTC. This sequence encodes CASSEYGTPSYEQYF.